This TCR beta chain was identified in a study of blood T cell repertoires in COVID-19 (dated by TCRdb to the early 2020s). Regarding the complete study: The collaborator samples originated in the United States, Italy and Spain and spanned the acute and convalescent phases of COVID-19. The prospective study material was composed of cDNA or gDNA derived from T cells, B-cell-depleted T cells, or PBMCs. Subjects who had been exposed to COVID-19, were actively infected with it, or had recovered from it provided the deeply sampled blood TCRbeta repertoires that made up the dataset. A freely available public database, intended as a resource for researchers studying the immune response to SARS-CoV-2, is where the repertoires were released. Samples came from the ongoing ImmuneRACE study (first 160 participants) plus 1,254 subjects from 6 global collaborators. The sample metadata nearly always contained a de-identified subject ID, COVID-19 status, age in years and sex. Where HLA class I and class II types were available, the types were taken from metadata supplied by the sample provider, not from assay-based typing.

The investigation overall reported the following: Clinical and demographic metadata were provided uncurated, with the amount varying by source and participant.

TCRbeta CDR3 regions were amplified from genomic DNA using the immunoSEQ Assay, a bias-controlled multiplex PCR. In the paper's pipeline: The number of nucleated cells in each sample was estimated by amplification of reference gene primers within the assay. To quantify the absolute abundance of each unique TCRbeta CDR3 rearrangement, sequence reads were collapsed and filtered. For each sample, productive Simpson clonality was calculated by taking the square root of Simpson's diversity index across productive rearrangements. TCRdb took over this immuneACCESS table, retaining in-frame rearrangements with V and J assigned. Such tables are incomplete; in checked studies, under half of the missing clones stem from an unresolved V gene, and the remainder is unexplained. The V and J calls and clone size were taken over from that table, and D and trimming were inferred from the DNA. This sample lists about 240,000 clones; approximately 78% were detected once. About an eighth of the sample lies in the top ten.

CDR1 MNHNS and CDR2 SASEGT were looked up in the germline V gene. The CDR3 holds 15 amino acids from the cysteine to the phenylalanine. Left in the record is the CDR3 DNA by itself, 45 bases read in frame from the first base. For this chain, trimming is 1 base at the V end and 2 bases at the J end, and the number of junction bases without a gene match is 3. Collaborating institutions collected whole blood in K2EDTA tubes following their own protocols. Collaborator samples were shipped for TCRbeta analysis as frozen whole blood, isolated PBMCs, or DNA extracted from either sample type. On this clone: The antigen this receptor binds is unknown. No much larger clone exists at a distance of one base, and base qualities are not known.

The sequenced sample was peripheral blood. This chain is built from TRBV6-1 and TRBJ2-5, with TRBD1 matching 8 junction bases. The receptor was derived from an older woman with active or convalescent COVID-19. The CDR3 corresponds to CASSEEHRGQETQYF. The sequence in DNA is TGTGCCAGCAGTGAAGAACACAGGGGGCAAGAGACCCAGTACTTC.